This passage covers 5 T cell receptor beta chains from one sample sequenced in a study of shared clonotypes between healthy human individuals. Assay: immunoSEQ multiplex PCR; the TCRdb copy retains only in-frame clones and omits some. The sample includes approximately 2.4 million clones, approximately 94% of them seen just once. Sequenced: naive CD4+ T cells sorted from blood. Regarding subset: CD45RA+ positively selected. These receptors came from a young man in good health.

The chain couples TRBV6-1 to TRBJ1-2; D gene unclear. Per the germline V gene, CDR1 is MNHNS and CDR2 is SASEGT. Trimming shortened V by 6 bases and J by 0 bases, and 8 bases separated the two germline ends. The CDR3 loop spans 13 amino acids. DNA of the CDR3: TGTGCCAGCAGGGACTACGCTAACTATGGCTACACCTTC. It yields the protein CASRDYANYGYTF.

The chain employs TRBV19 and TRBJ2-7; a possible D gene is TRBD2 (6 bases). In germline, CDR1 is LNHDA, CDR2 SQIVND (reference sequence). V was pared by 3 bases and J by 9 bases, with 12 bases between. The CDR3 has 12 amino acids. The CDR3 region is CASSIPSGRQYF. The CDR3 nucleotides read TGTGCCAGTAGTATCCCCAGCGGGCGGCAGTACTTC.

The chain uses TRBV6-1 and TRBJ2-7; D tentatively fits TRBD1 or TRBD2 (5 bases each). V was clipped by 0 bases and J by 5 bases, with 8 bases between them. This CDR3 is 13 amino acids long. The germline gives CDR1 MNHNS, CDR2 SASEGT. The CDR3 DNA is TGTGCCAGCAGTGAAGCGATGGGGGACGAGCAGTACTTC. This gives the protein CASSEAMGDEQYF.

In its sample, this clone was seen once. CDR3 DNA sequence: TGTGCCAGCCTAAACCCCGGGACAGGGGGGCAGAACACTGAAGCTTTCTTT. This encodes CASLNPGTGGQNTEAFF. This sequence joins TRBV7-2 and TRBJ1-1, with 11 bases lining up with TRBD1. V dropped 8 bases and J dropped 1; count of bases not matched to a gene: 12. The germline CDR1 and CDR2 sequences are SGHTA and FQGNSA. CDR3 length equals 17 residues.

The chain couples TRBV30 to TRBJ2-7, with 8 bases that match TRBD1. Germline V lookup: CDR1 GTSNPN, CDR2 SVGIG (reference sequence). The CDR3 contains 13 residues. Trimming cost V 6 bases and J 5 bases; bases outside gene matches: 9. CDR3 nucleotide sequence: TGTGCCTGCCTTGGACAGGGTCTCCACGAGCAGTACTTC. Protein product: CACLGQGLHEQYF.